Below, one T cell receptor (beta chain) is given with its context. Its antigen remains unidentified. Data came from immunoSEQ multiplex PCR; TCRdb stores just in-frame clones and leaves some out. The sample has about 2.2 million clones; around 95% are singletons. Deletions cut 4 bases from V and 3 bases from J, with 16 bases between. The CDR3 is 15 amino acids. Germline CDR1 MGHRA, CDR2 YSYEKL. Naive CD8 cells lacked CD45RO, underwent positive selection for CCR7 and left out terminally differentiated effector memory CD45RA+ cells. The source of the sample is a study of shared clonotypes between healthy human individuals. Study results and caveats: Clonotypes that were shared across a handful of donors made up around 4.6% of naive CD4 clonotypes.

This clonotype originated in a man younger than 35 in good health. Some clones in this sample may be carry-over from other donors' samples. The J gene is TRBJ2-7, the V gene TRBV4-1; D is perhaps TRBD1 or TRBD2 (5 bases each). The sample was naive CD8+ T cells from PBMCs. The CDR3 reads CASSLRDGKDYEQYF. The CDR3 DNA follows: TGCGCCAGCAGCCTCCGGGACGGCAAAGACTACGAGCAGTACTTC.